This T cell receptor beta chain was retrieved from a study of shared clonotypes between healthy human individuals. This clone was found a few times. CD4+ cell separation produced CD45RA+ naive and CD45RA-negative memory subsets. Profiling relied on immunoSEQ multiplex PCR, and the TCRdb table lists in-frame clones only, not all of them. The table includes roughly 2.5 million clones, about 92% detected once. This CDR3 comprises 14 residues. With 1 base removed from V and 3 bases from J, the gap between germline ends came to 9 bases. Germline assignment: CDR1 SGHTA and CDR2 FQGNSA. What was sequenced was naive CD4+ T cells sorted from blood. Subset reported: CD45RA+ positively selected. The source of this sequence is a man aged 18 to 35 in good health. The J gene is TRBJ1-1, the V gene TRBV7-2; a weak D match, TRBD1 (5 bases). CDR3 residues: CASSLVSGYTEAFF. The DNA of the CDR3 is TGTGCCAGCAGCTTAGTTTCAGGGTACACTGAAGCTTTCTTT.